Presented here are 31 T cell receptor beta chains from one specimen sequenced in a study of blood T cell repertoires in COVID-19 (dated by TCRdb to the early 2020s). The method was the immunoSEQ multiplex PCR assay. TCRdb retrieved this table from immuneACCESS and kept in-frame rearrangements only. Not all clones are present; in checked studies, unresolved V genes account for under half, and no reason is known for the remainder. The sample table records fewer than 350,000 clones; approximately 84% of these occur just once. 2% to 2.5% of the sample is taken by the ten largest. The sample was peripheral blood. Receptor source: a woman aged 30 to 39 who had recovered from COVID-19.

Here the CDR3 DNA reads TGTGCCAGCAGCCTGAGAGGGCAGCAGCCCCAGCATTTT. It specifies CASSLRGQQPQHF. This rearrangement joins TRBV7-2 to TRBJ1-5; D gene uncertain. In germline, CDR1 is SGHTA, CDR2 FQGNSA. Trimming took 5 bases from V and 7 from J, leaving 12 bases between them. The CDR3 runs 13 residues.

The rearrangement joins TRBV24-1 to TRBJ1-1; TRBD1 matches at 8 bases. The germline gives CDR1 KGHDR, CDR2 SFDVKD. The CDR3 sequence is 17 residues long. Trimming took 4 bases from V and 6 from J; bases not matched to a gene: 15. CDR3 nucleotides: TGTGCCACCAGTGACCCCTCTACAGGGGGAAGGAAACCTGAAGCTTTCTTT. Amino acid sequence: CATSDPSTGGRKPEAFF.

The CDR3 reads CASSLGFAGGYEQFF. CDR3 coding DNA: TGTGCCAGCAGCTTGGGGTTCGCAGGGGGCTATGAGCAGTTCTTC. This chain connects TRBV7-2 to TRBJ2-1; 8 bases are shared with TRBD1. V trimming: 3 bases; J trimming: 8 bases; junction bases outside the gene matches: 9. The CDR3 contains 15 residues. The germline CDR1 and CDR2 sequences are SGHTA and FQGNSA. The whole variable domain, filled in from reference TRBV7-2 and TRBJ2-1, reads GAGVSQSPSNKVTEKGKDVELRCDPISGHTALYWYRQSLGQGLEFLIYFQGNSAPDKSGLPSDRFSAERTGGSVSTLTIQRTQQEDSAVYLCASSLGFAGGYEQFFGPGTRLTVL.

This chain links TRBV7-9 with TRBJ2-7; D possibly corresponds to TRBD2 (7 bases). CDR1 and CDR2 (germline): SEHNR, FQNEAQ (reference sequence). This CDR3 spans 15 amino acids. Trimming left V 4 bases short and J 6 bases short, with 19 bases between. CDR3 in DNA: TGTGCCAGCAGCTGGGGTGTGGGAGGGGGAATCGAGCAGTACTTC. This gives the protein CASSWGVGGGIEQYF.

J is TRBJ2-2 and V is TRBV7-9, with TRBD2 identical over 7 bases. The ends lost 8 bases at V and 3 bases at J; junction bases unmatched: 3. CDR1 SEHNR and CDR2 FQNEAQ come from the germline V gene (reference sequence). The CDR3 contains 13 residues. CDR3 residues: CASLAGDTGELFF. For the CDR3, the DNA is TGTGCCAGCTTGGCGGGGGACACCGGGGAGCTGTTTTTT.

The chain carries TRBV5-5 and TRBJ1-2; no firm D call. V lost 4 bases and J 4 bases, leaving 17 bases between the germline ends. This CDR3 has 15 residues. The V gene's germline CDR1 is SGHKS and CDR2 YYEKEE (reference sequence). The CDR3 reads CASSPTKLARYGYTF. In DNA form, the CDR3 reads TGTGCCAGCAGCCCTACCAAGCTAGCCCGCTATGGCTACACCTTC.

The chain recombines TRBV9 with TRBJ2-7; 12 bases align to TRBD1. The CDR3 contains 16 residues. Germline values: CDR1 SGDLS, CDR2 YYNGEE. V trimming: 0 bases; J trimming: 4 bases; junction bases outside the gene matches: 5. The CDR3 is CASSVEGTGGIYEQYF. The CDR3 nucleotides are TGTGCCAGCAGCGTAGAAGGGACAGGGGGCATATACGAGCAGTACTTC.

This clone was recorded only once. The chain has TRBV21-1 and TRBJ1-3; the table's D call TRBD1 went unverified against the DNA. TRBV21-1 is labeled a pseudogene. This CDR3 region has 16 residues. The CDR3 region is CASSKGGYSSGNTIYF. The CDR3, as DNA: TGTGCCAGCAGCAAAGGTGGGTACAGCTCTGGAAACACCATATATTTT.

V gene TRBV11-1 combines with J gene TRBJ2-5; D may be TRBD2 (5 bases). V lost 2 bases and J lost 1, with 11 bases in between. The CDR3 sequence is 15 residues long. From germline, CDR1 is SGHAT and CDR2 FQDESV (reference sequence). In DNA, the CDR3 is TGTGCCAGCAGCTTAAGGAGGACGGTCCAAGAGACCCAGTACTTC. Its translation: CASSLRRTVQETQYF.

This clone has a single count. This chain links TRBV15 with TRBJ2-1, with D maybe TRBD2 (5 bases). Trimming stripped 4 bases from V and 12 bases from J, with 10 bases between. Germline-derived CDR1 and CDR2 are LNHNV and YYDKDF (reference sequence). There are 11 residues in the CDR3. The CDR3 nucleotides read TGTGCCACCAGCATAACCGGACTGCAGTTCTTC. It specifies CATSITGLQFF.

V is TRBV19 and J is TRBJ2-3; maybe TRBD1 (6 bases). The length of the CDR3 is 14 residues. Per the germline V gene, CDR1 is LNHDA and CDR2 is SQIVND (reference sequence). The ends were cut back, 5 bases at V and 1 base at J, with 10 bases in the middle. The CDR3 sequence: CASSPPGGTDTQYF. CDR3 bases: TGTGCCAGTAGTCCACCAGGGGGCACAGATACGCAGTATTTT. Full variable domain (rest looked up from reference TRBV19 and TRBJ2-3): DGGITQSPKYLFRKEGQNVTLSCEQNLNHDAMYWYRQDPGQGLRLIYYSQIVNDFQKGDIAEGYSVSREKKESFPLTVTSAQKNPTAFYLCASSPPGGTDTQYFGPGTRLTVL.

The CDR3 DNA follows: TGTGCCAGCAGCGTAGGGTTCCGGGGAGCAAACGAGCAGTACTTC. Protein sequence: CASSVGFRGANEQYF. The chain uses TRBV9 and TRBJ2-7, with a weak D call TRBD2 (5 bases). There are 15 residues in the CDR3. With 0 bases removed from V and 5 bases from J, the gap between germline ends came to 15 bases. In germline, CDR1 is SGDLS, CDR2 YYNGEE. The entire variable domain, with the rest obtained from reference TRBV9 and TRBJ2-7, is as follows: DSGVTQTPKHLITATGQRVTLRCSPRSGDLSVYWYQQSLDQGLQFLIQYYNGEERAKGNILERFSAQQFPDLHSELNLSSLELGDSALYFCASSVGFRGANEQYFGPGTRLTVT.

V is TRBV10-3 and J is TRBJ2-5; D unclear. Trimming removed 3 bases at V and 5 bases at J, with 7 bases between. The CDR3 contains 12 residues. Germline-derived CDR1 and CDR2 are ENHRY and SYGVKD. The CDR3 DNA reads TGTGCCATCAGTGAACTATTGGAGACCCAGTACTTC. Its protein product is CAISELLETQYF.

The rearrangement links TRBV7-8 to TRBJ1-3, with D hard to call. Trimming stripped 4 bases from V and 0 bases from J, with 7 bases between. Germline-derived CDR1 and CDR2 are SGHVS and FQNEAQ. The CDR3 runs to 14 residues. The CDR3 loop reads CASSSHNSGNTIYF. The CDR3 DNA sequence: TGTGCCAGCAGCTCGCACAACTCTGGAAACACCATATATTTT.

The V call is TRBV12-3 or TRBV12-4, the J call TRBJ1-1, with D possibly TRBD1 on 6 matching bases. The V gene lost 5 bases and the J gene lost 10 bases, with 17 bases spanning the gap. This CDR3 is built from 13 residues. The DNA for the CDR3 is TGTGCCAGCAGTGAAGCCAGGGGATCCGGAGCTTTCTTT. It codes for CASSEARGSGAFF.

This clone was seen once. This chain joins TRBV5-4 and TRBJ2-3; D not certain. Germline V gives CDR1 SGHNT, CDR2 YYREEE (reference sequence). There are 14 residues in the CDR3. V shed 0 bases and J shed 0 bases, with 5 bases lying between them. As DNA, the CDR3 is TGTGCCAGCAGCTTGGTCGGTAGCACAGATACGCAGTATTTT. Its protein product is CASSLVGSTDTQYF.

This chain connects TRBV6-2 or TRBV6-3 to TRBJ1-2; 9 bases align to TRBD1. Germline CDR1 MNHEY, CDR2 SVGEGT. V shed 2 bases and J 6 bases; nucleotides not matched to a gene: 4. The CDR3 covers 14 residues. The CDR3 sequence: CASSYGQGTNGYTF. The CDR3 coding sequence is TGTGCCAGCAGTTACGGACAGGGGACGAATGGCTACACCTTC.

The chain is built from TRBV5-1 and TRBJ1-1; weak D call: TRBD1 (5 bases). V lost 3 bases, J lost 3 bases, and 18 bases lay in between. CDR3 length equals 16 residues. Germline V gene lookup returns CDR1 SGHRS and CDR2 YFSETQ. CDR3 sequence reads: CASSYLGGGVDTEAFF. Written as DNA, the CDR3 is TGCGCCAGCAGCTATCTGGGGGGTGGGGTGGACACTGAAGCTTTCTTT.

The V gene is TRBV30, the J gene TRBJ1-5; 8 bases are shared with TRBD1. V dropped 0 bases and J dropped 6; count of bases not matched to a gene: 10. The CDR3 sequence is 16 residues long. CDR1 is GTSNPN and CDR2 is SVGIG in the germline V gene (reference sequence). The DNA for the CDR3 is TGTGCCTGGAGTGTACAGGGCAGGGGGCTGGGTCAGCCCCAGCATTTT. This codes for CAWSVQGRGLGQPQHF.

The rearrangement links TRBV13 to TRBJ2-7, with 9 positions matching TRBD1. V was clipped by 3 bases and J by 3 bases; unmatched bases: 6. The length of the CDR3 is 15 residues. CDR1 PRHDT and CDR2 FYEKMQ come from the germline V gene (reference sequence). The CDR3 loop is CASSFAGQGFYEQYF. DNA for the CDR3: TGTGCCAGCAGCTTCGCAGGACAGGGGTTCTACGAGCAGTACTTC.

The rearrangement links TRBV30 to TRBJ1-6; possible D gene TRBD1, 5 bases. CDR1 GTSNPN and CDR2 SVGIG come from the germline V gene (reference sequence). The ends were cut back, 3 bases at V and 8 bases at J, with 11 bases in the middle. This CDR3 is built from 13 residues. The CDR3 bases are TGTGCCTGGAGACGGTCGGGGGATTCACCCCTCCACTTT. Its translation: CAWRRSGDSPLHF.

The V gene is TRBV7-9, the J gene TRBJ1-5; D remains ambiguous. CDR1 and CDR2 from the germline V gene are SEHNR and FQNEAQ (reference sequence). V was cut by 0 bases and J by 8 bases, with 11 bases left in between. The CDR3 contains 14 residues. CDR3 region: CASSLAFAVEPQHF. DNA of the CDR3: TGTGCCAGCAGCTTAGCATTTGCGGTTGAGCCCCAGCATTTT.

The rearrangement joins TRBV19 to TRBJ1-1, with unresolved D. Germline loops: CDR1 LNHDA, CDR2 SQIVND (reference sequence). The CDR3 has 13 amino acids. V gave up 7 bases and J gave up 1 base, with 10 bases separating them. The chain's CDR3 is CASTATWNTEAFF. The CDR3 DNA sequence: TGTGCCAGTACCGCGACTTGGAACACTGAAGCTTTCTTT.

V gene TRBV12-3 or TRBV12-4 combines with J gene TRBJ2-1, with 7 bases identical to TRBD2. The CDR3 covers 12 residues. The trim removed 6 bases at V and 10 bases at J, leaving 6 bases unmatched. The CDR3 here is CASSLSGREQFF. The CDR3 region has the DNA TGTGCCAGCAGCCTTAGCGGGCGCGAGCAGTTCTTC.

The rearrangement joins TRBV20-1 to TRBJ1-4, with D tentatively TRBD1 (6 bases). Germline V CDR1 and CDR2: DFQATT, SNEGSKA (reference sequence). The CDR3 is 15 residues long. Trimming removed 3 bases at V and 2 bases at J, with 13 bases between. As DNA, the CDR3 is TGCAGTGCTAGTCTGGGGGCGATGACTAATGAAAAACTGTTTTTT. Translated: CSASLGAMTNEKLFF.

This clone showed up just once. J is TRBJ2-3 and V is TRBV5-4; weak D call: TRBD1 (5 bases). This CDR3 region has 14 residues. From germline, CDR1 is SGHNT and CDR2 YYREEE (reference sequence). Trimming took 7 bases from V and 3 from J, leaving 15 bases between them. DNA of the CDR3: TGTGCCAGCGCCCGACAGACCCAAACAGATACGCAGTATTTT. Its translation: CASARQTQTDTQYF. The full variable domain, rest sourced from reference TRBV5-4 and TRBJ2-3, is ETGVTQSPTHLIKTRGQQVTLRCSSQSGHNTVSWYQQALGQGPQFIFQYYREEENGRGNFPPRFSGLQFPNYSSELNVNALELDDSALYLCASARQTQTDTQYFGPGTRLTVL.

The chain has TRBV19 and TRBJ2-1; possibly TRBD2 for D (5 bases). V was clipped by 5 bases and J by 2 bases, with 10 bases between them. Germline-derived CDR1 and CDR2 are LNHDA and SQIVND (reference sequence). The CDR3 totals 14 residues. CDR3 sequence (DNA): TGTGCCAGTAGTGTGGGAGACCCCTACAATGAGCAGTTCTTC. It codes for CASSVGDPYNEQFF.

CDR3: CASSKKGTGTSGRRAKNIQYF. The CDR3 nucleotides are TGTGCCAGCAGCAAAAAAGGTACCGGGACTAGCGGGAGGCGGGCCAAAAACATTCAGTACTTC. The V gene is TRBV21-1, the J gene TRBJ2-4; TRBD2 was called by the table and not checked on the DNA. TRBV21-1 is an annotated pseudogene. The CDR3 consists of 21 residues.

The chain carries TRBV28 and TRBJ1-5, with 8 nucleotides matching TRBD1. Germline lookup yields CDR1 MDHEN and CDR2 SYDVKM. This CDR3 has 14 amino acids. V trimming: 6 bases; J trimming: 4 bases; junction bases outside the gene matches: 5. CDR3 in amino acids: CASSQGAGNQPQHF. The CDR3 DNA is TGTGCCAGCAGCCAGGGGGCTGGGAATCAGCCCCAGCATTTT.

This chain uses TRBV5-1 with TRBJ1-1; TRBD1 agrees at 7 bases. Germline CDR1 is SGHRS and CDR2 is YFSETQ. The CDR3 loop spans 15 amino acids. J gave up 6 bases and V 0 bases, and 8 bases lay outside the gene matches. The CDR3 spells CASSLATGIRAEAFF. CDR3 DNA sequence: TGCGCCAGCAGCTTGGCGACAGGGATTCGGGCTGAAGCTTTCTTT.

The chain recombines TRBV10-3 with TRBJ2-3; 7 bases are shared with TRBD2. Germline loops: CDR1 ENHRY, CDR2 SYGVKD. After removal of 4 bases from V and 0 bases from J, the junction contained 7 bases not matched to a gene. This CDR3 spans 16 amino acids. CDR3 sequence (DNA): TGTGCCATCAGTGGGGGGGGGAGGACCAGCACAGATACGCAGTATTTT. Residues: CAISGGGRTSTDTQYF.